The 6 T cell receptor beta chains in this list originate from one sample, sequenced in a study of shared clonotypes between healthy human individuals. Profiled with immunoSEQ multiplex PCR; TCRdb holds only in-frame clones, not every one. The sample has 2 million to 2.5 million clones, approximately 95% seen once. The material sequenced was naive CD4+ T cells sorted from blood. Documented subset: CD45RA+ positively selected. The receptors come from a young man in good health.

This chain joins TRBV27 and TRBJ1-5; TRBD1 might be the D (6 bases). Deletions cut 0 bases from V and 2 bases from J, with 14 bases between. Germline V CDR1 and CDR2: MNHEY, SMNVEV (reference sequence). This CDR3 has 17 residues. The DNA for the CDR3 is TGTGCCAGCAGTTTATCCGGGGGGCTGGGGGGCAATCAGCCCCAGCATTTT. It translates to CASSLSGGLGGNQPQHF.

The genes are TRBV28 and TRBJ2-2; D possibly corresponds to TRBD2 (7 bases). V lost 5 bases and J 5 bases, leaving 12 bases between the germline ends. The CDR3 is 14 amino acids. Germline V lookup: CDR1 MDHEN, CDR2 SYDVKM. The CDR3 loop is CASSVKGGTGELFF. CDR3 coding DNA: TGTGCCAGCAGTGTCAAGGGGGGGACCGGGGAGCTGTTTTTT.

The V and J genes are TRBV19 and TRBJ2-7; 11 positions agree with TRBD2. Germline trimming cut 6 bases from V and 0 bases from J; bases unmatched to any gene: 4. This CDR3 contains 15 residues. CDR1 and CDR2 from the germline V gene are LNHDA and SQIVND (reference sequence). CDR3: CASRGTSGVSYEQYF. In DNA, the CDR3 is TGTGCCAGTAGGGGGACTAGCGGAGTCTCCTACGAGCAGTACTTC.

J is TRBJ2-1 and V is TRBV10-3, with 7 positions matching TRBD1. Per the germline V gene, CDR1 is ENHRY and CDR2 is SYGVKD. The CDR3 is made up of 13 amino acids. The ends lost 10 bases at V and 4 bases at J; junction bases unmatched: 7. The CDR3 reads CATGQDPYNEQFF. CDR3 nucleotide sequence: TGTGCCACAGGACAGGATCCGTACAATGAGCAGTTCTTC.

The V call is TRBV7-9, the J call TRBJ1-3, with D unclear. V shed 2 bases and J shed 4 bases, with 18 bases lying between them. The CDR3 runs 17 residues. The germline gives CDR1 SEHNR, CDR2 FQNEAQ (reference sequence). CDR3 residues: CASSLSPQITAGNTIYF. The CDR3 DNA follows: TGTGCCAGCAGCTTATCCCCTCAGATCACGGCCGGAAACACCATATATTTT.

V gene TRBV7-9 combines with J gene TRBJ2-1; 11 bases match TRBD2. The junction had 8 bases not matched to a gene; V was cut back by 3 bases and J by 7 bases. The length of the CDR3 is 16 residues. Germline CDR1 reads SEHNR; CDR2 reads FQNEAQ (reference sequence). CDR3 sequence (DNA): TGTGCCAGCAGCTTGAAACTAGCGGGAGTAGGTAATGAGCAGTTCTTC. Protein sequence: CASSLKLAGVGNEQFF.